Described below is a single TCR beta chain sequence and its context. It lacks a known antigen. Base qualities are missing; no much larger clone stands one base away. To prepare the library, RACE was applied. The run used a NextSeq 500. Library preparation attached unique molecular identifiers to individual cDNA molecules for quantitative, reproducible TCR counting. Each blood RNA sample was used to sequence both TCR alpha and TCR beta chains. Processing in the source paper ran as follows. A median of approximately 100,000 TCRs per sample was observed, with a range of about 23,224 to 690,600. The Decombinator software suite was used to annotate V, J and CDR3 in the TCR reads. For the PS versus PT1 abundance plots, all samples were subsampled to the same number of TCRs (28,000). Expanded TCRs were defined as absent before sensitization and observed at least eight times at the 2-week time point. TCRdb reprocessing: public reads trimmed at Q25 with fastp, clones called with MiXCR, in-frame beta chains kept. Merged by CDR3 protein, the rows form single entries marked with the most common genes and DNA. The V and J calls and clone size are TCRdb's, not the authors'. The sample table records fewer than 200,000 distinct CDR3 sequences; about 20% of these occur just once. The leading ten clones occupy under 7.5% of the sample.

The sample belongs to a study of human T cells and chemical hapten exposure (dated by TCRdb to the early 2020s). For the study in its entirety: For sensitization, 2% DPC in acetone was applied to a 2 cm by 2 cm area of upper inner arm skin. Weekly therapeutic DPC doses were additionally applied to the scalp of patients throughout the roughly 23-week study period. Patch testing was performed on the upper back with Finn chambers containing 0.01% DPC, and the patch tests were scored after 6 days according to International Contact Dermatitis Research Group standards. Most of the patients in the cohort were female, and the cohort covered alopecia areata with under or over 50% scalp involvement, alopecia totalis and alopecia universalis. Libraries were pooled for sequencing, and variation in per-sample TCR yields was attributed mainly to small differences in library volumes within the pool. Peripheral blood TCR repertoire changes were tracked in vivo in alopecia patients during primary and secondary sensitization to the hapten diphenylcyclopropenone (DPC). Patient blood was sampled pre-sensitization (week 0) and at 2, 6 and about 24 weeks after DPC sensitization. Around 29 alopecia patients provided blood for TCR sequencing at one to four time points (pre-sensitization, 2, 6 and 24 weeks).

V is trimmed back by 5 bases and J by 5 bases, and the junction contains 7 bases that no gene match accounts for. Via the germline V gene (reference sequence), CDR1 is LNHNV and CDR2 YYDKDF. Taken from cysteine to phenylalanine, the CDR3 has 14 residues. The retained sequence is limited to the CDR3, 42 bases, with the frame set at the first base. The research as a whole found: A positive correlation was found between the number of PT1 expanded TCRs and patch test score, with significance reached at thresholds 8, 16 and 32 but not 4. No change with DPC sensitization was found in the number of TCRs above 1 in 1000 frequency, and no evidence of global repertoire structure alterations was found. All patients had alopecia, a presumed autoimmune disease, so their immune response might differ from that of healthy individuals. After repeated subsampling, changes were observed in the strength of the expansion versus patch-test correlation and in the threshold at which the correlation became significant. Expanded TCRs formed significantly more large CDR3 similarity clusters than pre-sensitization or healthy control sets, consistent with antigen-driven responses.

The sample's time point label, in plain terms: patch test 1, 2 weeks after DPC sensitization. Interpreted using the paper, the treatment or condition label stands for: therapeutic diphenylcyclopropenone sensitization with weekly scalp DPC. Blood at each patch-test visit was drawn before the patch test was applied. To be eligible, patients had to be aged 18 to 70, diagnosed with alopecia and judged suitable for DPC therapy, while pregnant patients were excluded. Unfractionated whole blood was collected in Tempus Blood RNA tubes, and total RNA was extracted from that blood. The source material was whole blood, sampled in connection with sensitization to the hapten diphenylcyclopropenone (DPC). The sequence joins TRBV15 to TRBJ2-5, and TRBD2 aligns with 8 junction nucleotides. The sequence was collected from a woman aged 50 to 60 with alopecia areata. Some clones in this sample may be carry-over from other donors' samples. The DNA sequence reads TGTGCCACCAGCCCCTCCGGGGGGGTCGAGACCCAGTACTTC. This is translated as CATSPSGGVETQYF.